This is a list of T cell receptor beta chains from one sample in a study of CD8 T cells in Susac syndrome. TCRdb processed the immunoSEQ multiplex PCR reads anew with MiXCR; each CDR3 protein has one entry. The top ten hold approximately 0.39% of the sample, which has 70,000 to 100,000 distinct CDR3 sequences, 90% to 97% seen once. The specimen sequenced was CD8+ T cells from PBMCs. These receptors originate from a human donor with Susac syndrome. The CDR3 runs from the conserved cysteine through the conserved F or W. The order of the fields is D gene, J gene, clone size, V gene, CDR3 DNA, CDR3 protein. A D gene is named only where the DNA matches it firmly. Size is omitted from some rows. Given values are once, few, many or a class for expanded clones.

- TRBJ2-7 - TRBV20-1 TGCAGTGCTAGAGAAGCGCACTCCTACGAGCAGTACTTC CSAREAHSYEQYF
- TRBJ1-2 - TRBV20-1 TGCAGTGCTAGAGACCCGGACAGCTATGGCTACACCTTC CSARDPDSYGYTF
- TRBJ1-1 - TRBV29-1 TGCAGCGTTGAAGGTCTGGAAGTAGGACCCACTGAAGCTTTCTTT CSVEGLEVGPTEAFF
- TRBJ1-2 - TRBV3-1 TGTGCCAGCAGCCCGGGGTTCTATGGCTACACCTTC CASSPGFYGYTF
- TRBJ2-5 - TRBV15 TGTGCCACCAGCAGAGATTCCCGTGGCCCTAAAGAGACCCAGTACTTC CATSRDSRGPKETQYF
TRBD1 TRBJ1-4 - TRBV6-6 TGTGCCAGCACCACGGACAGGGGAGATGAAAAACTGTTTTTT CASTTDRGDEKLFF
- TRBJ1-4 - TRBV16 TGTGCCAGCAGCCACCTTTTTGGTAATGAAAAACTGTTTTTT CASSHLFGNEKLFF
- TRBJ1-2 - TRBV18 TGTGCCAGCTCATTGAAACCGGGTCTCGCCTATGGCTACACCTTC CASSLKPGLAYGYTF
- TRBJ1-5 - TRBV4-1 TGCGCCAGCAGCCAAACTACAGGGCCGAGGCCCCAGCATTTT CASSQTTGPRPQHF
- TRBJ2-1 - TRBV9 TGTGCCAGCAGCGTATCAGGAAATGAGCAGTTCTTC CASSVSGNEQFF
- TRBJ2-5 once TRBV25-1 TGTGCCAGCAGCGAATTGACATTCGAGGAGACCCAGTACTTC CASSELTFEETQYF
- TRBJ2-1 - TRBV6-2/TRBV6-3 TGTGCCAGCAGGAGCGGGGACAGATACAATGAGCAGTTCTTC CASRSGDRYNEQFF
- TRBJ2-1 - TRBV5-1 TGCGCCAGCAGCCCGGTAGGGGGGAGGAACAATGAGCAGTTCTTC CASSPVGGRNNEQFF
- TRBJ1-5 - TRBV15 TGTGCCACCAGCAGTGACAGGTATAGCAATCAGCCCCAGCATTTT CATSSDRYSNQPQHF
- TRBJ2-5 - TRBV7-9 TGTGCCAGCAGCTTAGGAACCGGGACTTATACAATCCAAGAGACCCAGTACTTC CASSLGTGTYTIQETQYF
TRBD2 TRBJ2-3 once TRBV20-1 TGCAGAGTCCCCGGGACTAGCGGGGGAGATACGCAGTATTTT CRVPGTSGGDTQYF
TRBD1 TRBJ1-1 - TRBV7-9 TGTGCCAGCACCGTCGACAGGGGAACTGAAGCTTTCTTT CASTVDRGTEAFF
- TRBJ2-5 - TRBV5-1 TGCGCCAGCAGCGACTGGGGGGCCAAAGAGACCCAGTACTTC CASSDWGAKETQYF
- TRBJ2-7 - TRBV20-1 TGCAGTGCTAGAGATCAACCCAGCGGGCGTCGCTACGAGCAGTACTTC CSARDQPSGRRYEQYF
- TRBJ2-7 once TRBV11-1 TGTGCCAGCAGCCGTAGATATGCCTTGGGCCCACCATACGAGCAGTACTTC CASSRRYALGPPYEQYF
- TRBJ1-1 - TRBV5-1 TGCGCCAGCAGCACGCGTGGGGGGTACACTGAAGCTTTCTTT CASSTRGGYTEAFF
TRBD1 TRBJ2-1 - TRBV29-1 TGCAGCGTTCCATCCATAGGGGGCCGTTCCTACAATGAGCAGTTCTTC CSVPSIGGRSYNEQFF
- TRBJ1-5 - TRBV27 TGTGCCAGCGGGAGGGGCGTGAGCAATCAGCCCCAGCATTTT CASGRGVSNQPQHF
- TRBJ2-3 - TRBV24-1 TGTGCCACCAGTGATTTTGCGATTGGGGGTCTTCGAGGGGATACGCAGTATTTT CATSDFAIGGLRGDTQYF
- TRBJ1-1 - TRBV25-1 TGTGCCAGCAAACGGGGGGGGAACACTGAAGCTTTCTTT CASKRGGNTEAFF
- TRBJ2-3 - TRBV7-9 TGTGCCAGCAGCCACCGGGACAAGAGCACAGATACGCAGTATTTT CASSHRDKSTDTQYF
- TRBJ2-5 - TRBV18 TGTGCCAGCTCACCAAACCGGCAGGGGAAGACCCAGTACTTC CASSPNRQGKTQYF
- TRBJ2-5 - TRBV12-3/TRBV12-4 TGTGCCAGCAGTTTGACGGGCAGGGAAGAGACCCAGTACTTC CASSLTGREETQYF